The 10 T cell receptor beta chains in this list originate from one sample, sequenced in a study of cytomegalovirus exposure and HLA in healthy donors. The study ran its PCR with 60 Vbeta and 13 Jbeta primers. The assay was immunoSEQ multiplex PCR, and TCRdb's table has in-frame clones only and misses some. The sample records 150,000 to 200,000 clones, around 78% being singletons. Sequencing was performed on PBMCs. These receptors were collected from a man between 40 and 49 years old in good health and CMV-seronegative.

The chain joins TRBV28 to TRBJ2-5, with TRBD2 matching 7 bases. The end of the DNA aligns better with TRBJ2-7, so the J call may be wrong. The germline V gene has CDR1 MDHEN and CDR2 SYDVKM. This CDR3 is built from 15 residues. Here the CDR3 reads CASDSGGPTSYEQYF. The CDR3 nucleotides read TGTGCCAGCGATTCGGGGGGTCCTACCTCCTACGAGCAGTACTTC.

This clone was counted a few times. This chain links TRBV28 with TRBJ1-5; D possibly corresponds to TRBD1 (6 bases). Germline lookup yields CDR1 MDHEN and CDR2 SYDVKM. This CDR3 has 15 residues. The V gene lost 2 bases and the J gene lost 6 bases, with 14 bases spanning the gap. CDR3 amino acids: CASSLGQGYRQPQHF. DNA of the CDR3: TGTGCCAGCAGTTTAGGTCAGGGGTACCGTCAGCCCCAGCATTTT.

This sequence joins TRBV9 and TRBJ2-3, with D perhaps TRBD1 (6 bases). From germline, CDR1 is SGDLS and CDR2 YYNGEE. Between the trimmed V and J ends, which lost 0 bases and 2 bases, there was a span of 10 bases. The CDR3 is 15 residues long. The CDR3 nucleotides are TGTGCCAGCAGCGTAGACGGGACATTCACAGATACGCAGTATTTT. It is translated as CASSVDGTFTDTQYF.

A single count supports this clone. V is TRBV18 and J is TRBJ2-5; TRBD2 aligns across 11 bases. Germline V lookup: CDR1 KGHSH, CDR2 LQKENI. The CDR3 spans 16 residues. The J segment lost 2 bases and the V segment lost 6 bases, leaving 8 bases of the junction unmatched. CDR3 bases: TGTGCCAGCTCCACCAGCCTAGCGGGAGGTCAAGAGACCCAGTACTTC. Translated, it gives CASSTSLAGGQETQYF.

V is TRBV7-9 and J is TRBJ1-5; TRBD1 matches 8 bases. Germline V gene data show CDR1 as SEHNR and CDR2 as FQNEAQ (reference sequence). With V trimmed by 1 base and J by 0 bases, 5 bases remained unmatched. This CDR3 is built from 17 residues. CDR3 sequence (DNA): TGTGCCAGCAGCTTAGAAGGTGGGACAGGTAGCAATCAGCCCCAGCATTTT. Its protein product is CASSLEGGTGSNQPQHF.

This clone showed up just a few times. The V gene is TRBV19, the J gene TRBJ2-2; no clear D. CDR1 and CDR2 from the germline V gene are LNHDA and SQIVND (reference sequence). The CDR3 covers 14 residues. V dropped 5 bases and J dropped 4 bases, with 11 bases sitting between them. CDR3 sequence (DNA): TGTGCCAGTAGTCCCCCGCCGGGCACCGGGGAGCTGTTTTTT. Amino acid sequence: CASSPPPGTGELFF.

The chain carries TRBV6-5 and TRBJ2-3; D ambiguous. CDR1 MNHEY and CDR2 SVGAGI come from the germline V gene. The CDR3 covers 16 residues. V lost 0 bases and J lost 0, with 10 bases in between. CDR3 nucleotide sequence: TGTGCCAGCAGTTACTCCCCTGAGGAGAGCACAGATACGCAGTATTTT. Protein: CASSYSPEESTDTQYF.

The genes are TRBV7-9 and TRBJ1-2; TRBD1 agrees at 7 bases. This CDR3 comprises 15 residues. V shed 2 bases, J shed 3 bases, and the junction held 6 bases outside the gene matches. Germline-derived CDR1 and CDR2 are SEHNR and FQNEAQ (reference sequence). CDR3 protein: CASSLLGQLYYGYTF. The CDR3 DNA reads as TGTGCCAGCAGCTTACTGGGACAGCTGTACTATGGCTACACCTTC.

The chain is built from TRBV11-2 and TRBJ2-7; maybe TRBD2 (6 bases). In germline, CDR1 is SGHAT, CDR2 FQNNGV. V was trimmed by 4 bases and J by 0 bases, leaving 10 bases between them. The CDR3 loop spans 14 amino acids. The CDR3 region is CASSWSTSSYEQYV. CDR3 nucleotide sequence: TGTGCCAGCAGCTGGTCGACTAGCTCCTACGAGCAGTACGTC.

The chain uses TRBV9 and TRBJ2-7, with 10 bases matching TRBD1. This CDR3 contains 15 residues. J gave up 2 bases and V 0 bases, and 2 bases lay outside the gene matches. The germline gives CDR1 SGDLS, CDR2 YYNGEE. The CDR3 region has the DNA TGTGCCAGCAGCGTAGGGGGACAGGGGACCTACGAGCAGTACTTC. Protein product: CASSVGGQGTYEQYF.